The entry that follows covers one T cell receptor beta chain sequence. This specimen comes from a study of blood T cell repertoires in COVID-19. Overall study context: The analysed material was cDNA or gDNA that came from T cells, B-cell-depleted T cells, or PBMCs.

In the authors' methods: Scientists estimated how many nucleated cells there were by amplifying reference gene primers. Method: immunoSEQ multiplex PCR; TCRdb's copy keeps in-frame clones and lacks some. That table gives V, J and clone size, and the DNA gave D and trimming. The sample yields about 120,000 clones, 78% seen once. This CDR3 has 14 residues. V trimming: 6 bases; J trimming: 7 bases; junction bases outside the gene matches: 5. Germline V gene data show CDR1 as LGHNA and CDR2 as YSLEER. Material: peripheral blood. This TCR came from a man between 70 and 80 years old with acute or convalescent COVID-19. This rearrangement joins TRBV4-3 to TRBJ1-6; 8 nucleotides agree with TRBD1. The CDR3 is CASRWTGSNSPLHF. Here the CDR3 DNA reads TGCGCCAGCAGATGGACAGGGTCAAATTCACCCCTCCACTTT.